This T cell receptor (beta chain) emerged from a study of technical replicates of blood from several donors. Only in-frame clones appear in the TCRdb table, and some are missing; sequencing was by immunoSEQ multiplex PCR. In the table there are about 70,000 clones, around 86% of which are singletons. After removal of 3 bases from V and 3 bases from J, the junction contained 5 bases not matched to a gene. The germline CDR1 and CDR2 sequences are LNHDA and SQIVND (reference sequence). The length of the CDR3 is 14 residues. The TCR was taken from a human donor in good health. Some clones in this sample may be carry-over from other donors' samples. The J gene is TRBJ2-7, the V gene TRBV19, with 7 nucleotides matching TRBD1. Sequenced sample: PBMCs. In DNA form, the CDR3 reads TGTGCCAGTAGTATGGGCAGGGGGTACTACGAGCAGTACTTC. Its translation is CASSMGRGYYEQYF.